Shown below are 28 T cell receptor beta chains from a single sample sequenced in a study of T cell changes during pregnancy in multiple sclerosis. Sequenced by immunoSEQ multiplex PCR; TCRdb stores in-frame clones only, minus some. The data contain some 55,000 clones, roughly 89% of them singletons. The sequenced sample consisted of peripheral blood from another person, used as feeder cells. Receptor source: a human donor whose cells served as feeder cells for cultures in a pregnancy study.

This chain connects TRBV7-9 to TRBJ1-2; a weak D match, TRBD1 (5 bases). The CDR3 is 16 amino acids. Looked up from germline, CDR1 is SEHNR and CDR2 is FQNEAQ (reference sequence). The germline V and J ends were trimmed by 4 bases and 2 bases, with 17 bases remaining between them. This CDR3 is CASSSPRGSTNYGYTF. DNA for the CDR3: TGTGCCAGCAGCTCCCCCCGGGGCAGCACAAACTATGGCTACACCTTC.

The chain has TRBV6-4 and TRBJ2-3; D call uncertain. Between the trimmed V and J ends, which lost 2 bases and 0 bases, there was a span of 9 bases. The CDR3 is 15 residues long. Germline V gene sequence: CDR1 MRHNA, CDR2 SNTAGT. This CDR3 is CASSDATRSTDTQYF. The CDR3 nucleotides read TGTGCCAGCAGTGACGCTACCAGGAGCACAGATACGCAGTATTTT.

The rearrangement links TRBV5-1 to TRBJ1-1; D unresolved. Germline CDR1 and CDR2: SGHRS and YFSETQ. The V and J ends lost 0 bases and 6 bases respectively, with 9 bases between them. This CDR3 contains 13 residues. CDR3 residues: CASSLGYTSEAFF. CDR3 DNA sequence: TGCGCCAGCAGCTTGGGGTACACCTCTGAAGCTTTCTTT.

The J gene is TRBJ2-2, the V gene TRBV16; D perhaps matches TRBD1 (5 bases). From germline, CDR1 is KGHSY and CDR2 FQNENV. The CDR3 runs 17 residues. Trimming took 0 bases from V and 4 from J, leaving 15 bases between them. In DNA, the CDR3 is TGTGCCAGCAGCCAATCGGTTGGGGCAGGTTCCACCGGGGAGCTGTTTTTT. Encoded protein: CASSQSVGAGSTGELFF.

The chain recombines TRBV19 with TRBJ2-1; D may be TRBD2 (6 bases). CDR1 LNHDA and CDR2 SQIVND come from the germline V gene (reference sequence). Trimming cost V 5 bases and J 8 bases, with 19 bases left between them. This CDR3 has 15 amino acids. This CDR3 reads CASSPLEGVVHEQFF. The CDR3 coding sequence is TGTGCCAGTAGTCCCTTGGAGGGAGTAGTGCATGAGCAGTTCTTC.

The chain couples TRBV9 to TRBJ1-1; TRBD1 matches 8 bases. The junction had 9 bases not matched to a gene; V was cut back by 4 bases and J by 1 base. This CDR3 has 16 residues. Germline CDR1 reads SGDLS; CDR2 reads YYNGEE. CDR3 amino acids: CASSLQGGTGNTEAFF. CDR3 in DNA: TGTGCCAGCAGCTTACAGGGGGGGACAGGGAACACTGAAGCTTTCTTT. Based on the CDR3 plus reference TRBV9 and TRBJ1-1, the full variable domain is DSGVTQTPKHLITATGQRVTLRCSPRSGDLSVYWYQQSLDQGLQFLIQYYNGEERAKGNILERFSAQQFPDLHSELNLSSLELGDSALYFCASSLQGGTGNTEAFFGQGTRLTVV.

The CDR3 is CASNGQAGNTIYF. The CDR3 DNA reads TGTGCCAGCAACGGACAAGCTGGAAACACCATATATTTT. V gene TRBV2 combines with J gene TRBJ1-3, with D possibly TRBD1 on 5 matching bases. Germline assignment: CDR1 SNHLY and CDR2 FYNNEI. This CDR3 has 13 residues. V was cut by 7 bases and J by 2 bases, with 9 bases left in between.

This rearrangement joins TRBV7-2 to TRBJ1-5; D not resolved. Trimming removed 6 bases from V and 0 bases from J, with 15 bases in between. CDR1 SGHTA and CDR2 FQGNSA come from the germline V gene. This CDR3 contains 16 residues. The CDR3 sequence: CASSQNGLNSNQPQHF. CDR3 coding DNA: TGTGCCAGCAGTCAAAACGGACTGAATAGCAATCAGCCCCAGCATTTT.

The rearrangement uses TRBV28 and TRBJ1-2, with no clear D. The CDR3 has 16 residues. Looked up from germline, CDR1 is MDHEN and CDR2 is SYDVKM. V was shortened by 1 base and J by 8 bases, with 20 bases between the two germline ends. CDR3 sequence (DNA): TGTGCCAGCAGTTTATCTTGGACCCGGGAGATCAAGGGCTACACCTTC. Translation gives CASSLSWTREIKGYTF.

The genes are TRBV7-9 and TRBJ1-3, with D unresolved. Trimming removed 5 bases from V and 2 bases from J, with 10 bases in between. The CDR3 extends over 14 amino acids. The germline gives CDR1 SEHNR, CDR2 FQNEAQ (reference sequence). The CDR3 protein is CASSRMAPGNTIYF. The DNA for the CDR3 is TGTGCCAGCAGCAGGATGGCCCCTGGAAACACCATATATTTT.

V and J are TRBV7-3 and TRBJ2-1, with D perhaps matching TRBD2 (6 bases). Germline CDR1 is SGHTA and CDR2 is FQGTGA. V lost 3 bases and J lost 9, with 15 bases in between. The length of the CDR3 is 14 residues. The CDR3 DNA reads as TGTGCCAGCAGCTTTGGGACTTTCTCCGGTGAGCAGTTCTTC. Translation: CASSFGTFSGEQFF.

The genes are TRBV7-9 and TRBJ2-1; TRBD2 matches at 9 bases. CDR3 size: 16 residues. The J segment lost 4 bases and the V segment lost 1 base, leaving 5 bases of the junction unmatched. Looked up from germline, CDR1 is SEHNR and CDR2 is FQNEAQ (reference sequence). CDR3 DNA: TGTGCCAGCAGCTTAGAATCTAGCGGGAATTACAATGAGCAGTTCTTC. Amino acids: CASSLESSGNYNEQFF.

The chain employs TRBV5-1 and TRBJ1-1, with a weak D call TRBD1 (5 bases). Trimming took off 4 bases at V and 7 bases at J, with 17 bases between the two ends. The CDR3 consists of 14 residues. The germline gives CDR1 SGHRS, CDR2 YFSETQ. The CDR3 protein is CASSPGTAGIEAFF. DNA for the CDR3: TGCGCCAGCAGCCCTGGCACAGCAGGGATTGAAGCTTTCTTT.

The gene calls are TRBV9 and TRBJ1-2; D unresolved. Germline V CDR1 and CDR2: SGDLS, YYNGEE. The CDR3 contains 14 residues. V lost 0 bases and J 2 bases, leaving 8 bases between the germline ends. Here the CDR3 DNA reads TGTGCCAGCAGCGTAGGAGGTAGAAACTATGGCTACACCTTC. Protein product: CASSVGGRNYGYTF.

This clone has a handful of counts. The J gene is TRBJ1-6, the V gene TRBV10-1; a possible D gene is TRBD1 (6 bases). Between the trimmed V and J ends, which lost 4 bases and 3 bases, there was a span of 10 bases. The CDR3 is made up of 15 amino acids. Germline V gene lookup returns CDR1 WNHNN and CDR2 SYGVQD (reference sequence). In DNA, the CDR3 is TGCGCCAGCAGTGTGGGACAAAGCTATAATTCACCCCTCCACTTT. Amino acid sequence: CASSVGQSYNSPLHF.

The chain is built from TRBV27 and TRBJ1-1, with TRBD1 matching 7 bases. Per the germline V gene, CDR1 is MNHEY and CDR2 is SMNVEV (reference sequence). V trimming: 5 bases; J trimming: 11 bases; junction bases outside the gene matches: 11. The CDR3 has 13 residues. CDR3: CASSPRGGLRAFF. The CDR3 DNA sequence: TGTGCCAGCAGTCCCAGGGGGGGGCTACGCGCTTTCTTT.

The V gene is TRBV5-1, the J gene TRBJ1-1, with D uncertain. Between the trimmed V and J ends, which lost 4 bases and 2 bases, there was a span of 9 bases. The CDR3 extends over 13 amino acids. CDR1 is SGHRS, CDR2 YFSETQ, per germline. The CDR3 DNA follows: TGCGCCAGCAGCCAGGACTCTAACACTGAAGCTTTCTTT. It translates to CASSQDSNTEAFF.

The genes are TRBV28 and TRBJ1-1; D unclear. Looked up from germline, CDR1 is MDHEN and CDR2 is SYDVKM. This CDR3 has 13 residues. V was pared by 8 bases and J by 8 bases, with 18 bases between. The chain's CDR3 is CASEEQGLSEAFF. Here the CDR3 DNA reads TGTGCCAGCGAGGAACAAGGGTTATCGGAAGCTTTCTTT.

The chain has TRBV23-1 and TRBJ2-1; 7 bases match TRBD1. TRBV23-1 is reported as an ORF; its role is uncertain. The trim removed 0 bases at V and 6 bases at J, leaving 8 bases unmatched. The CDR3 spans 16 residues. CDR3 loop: CASSQSLDRCLNEQFF. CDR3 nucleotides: TGCGCCAGCAGTCAATCTCTGGACAGGTGTCTCAATGAGCAGTTCTTC.

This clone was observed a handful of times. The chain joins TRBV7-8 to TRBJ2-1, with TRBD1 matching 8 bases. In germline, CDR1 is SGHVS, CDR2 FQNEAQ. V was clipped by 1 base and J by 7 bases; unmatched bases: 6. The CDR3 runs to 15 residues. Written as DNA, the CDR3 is TGTGCCAGCAGCTTAGGACAGGGGCTCTTGAATGAGCAGTTCTTC. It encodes CASSLGQGLLNEQFF.

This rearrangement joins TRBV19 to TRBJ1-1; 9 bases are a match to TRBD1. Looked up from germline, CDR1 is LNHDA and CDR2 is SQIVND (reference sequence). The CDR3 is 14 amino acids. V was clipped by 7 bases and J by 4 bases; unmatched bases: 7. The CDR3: CASTQDRGFTEAFF. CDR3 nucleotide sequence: TGTGCCAGTACCCAAGACAGGGGGTTCACTGAAGCTTTCTTT.

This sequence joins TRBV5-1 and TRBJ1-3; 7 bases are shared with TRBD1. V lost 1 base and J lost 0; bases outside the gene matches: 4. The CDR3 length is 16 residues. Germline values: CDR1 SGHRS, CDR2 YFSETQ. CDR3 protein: CASSLTGTASGNTIYF. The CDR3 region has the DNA TGCGCCAGCAGCTTGACCGGGACAGCCTCTGGAAACACCATATATTTT.

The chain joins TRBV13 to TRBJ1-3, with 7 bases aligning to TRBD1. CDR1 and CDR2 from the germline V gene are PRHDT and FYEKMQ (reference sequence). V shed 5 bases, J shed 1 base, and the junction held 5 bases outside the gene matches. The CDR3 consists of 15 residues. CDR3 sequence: CASSPNRGSGNTIYF. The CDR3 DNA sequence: TGTGCCAGCAGCCCAAACAGGGGATCTGGAAACACCATATATTTT.

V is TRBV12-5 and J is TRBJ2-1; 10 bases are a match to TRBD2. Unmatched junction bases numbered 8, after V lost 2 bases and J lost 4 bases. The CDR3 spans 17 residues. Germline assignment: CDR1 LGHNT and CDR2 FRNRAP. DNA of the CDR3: TGTGCTAGTGGTTTGATGGTAGCGGGGGGTTTGTACAATGAGCAGTTCTTC. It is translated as CASGLMVAGGLYNEQFF.

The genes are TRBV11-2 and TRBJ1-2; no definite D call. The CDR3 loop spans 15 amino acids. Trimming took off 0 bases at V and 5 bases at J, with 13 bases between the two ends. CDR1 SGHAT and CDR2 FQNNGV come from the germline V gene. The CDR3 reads CASSLDVGSSYGYTF. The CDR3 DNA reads TGTGCCAGCAGCTTAGATGTCGGCAGTAGTTATGGCTACACCTTC. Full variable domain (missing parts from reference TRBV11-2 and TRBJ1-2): EAGVAQSPRYKIIEKRQSVAFWCNPISGHATLYWYQQILGQGPKLLIQFQNNGVVDDSQLPKDRFSAERLKGVDSTLKIQPAKLEDSAVYLCASSLDVGSSYGYTFGSGTRLTVV.

In DNA, the CDR3 is TGTGCCAGCAGCGTAGGGACACTTGGCCTATGGGAGGCTAGGACAGGAGAGACCCAGTACTTC. Amino acid sequence: CASSVGTLGLWEARTGETQYF. This chain links TRBV9 with TRBJ2-5; D possibly corresponds to TRBD1 (7 bases). V was clipped by 0 bases and J by 4 bases, with 31 bases between them. The CDR3 extends over 21 amino acids. The germline V gene has CDR1 SGDLS and CDR2 YYNGEE.

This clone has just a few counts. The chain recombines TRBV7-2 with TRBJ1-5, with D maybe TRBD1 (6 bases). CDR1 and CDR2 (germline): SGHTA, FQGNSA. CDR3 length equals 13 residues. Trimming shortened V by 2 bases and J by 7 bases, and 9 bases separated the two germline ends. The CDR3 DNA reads TGTGCCAGCAGCTTAAGTGGGGGCCAGCCCCAGCATTTT. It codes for CASSLSGGQPQHF.

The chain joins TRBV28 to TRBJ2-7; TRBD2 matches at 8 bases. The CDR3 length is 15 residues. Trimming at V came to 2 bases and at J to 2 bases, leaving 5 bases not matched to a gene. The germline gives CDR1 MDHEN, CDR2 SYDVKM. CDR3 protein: CASSLAGGATYEQYF. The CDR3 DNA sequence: TGTGCCAGCAGTTTAGCGGGAGGTGCAACCTACGAGCAGTACTTC.